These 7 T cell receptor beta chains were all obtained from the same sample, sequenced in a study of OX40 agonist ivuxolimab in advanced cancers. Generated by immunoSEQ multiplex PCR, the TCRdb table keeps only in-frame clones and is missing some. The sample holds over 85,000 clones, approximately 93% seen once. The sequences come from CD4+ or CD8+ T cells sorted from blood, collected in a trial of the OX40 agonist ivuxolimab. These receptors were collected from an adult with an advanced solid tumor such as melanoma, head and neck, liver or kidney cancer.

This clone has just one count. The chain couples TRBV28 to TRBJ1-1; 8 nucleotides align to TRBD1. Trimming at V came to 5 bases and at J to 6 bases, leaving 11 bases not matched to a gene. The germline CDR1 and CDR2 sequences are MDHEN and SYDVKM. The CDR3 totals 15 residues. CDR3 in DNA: TGTGCCAGCAGTGATGCCGGGACAGGTCTTCCTGAAGCTTTCTTT. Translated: CASSDAGTGLPEAFF.

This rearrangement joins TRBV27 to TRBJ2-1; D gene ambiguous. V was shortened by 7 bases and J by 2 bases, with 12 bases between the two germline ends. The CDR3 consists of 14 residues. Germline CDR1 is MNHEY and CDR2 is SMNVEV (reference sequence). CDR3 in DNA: TGTGCCAGCACCCGGCAGCTACCCTACAATGAGCAGTTCTTC. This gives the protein CASTRQLPYNEQFF.

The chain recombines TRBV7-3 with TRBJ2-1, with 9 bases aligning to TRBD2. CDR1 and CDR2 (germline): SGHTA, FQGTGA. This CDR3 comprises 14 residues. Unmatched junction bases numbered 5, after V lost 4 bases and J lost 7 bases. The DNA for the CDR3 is TGTGCCAGCAGCTCAGGACTAGCGAGGAATGAGCAGTTCTTC. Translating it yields CASSSGLARNEQFF. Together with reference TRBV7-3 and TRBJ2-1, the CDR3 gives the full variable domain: GAGVSQTPSNKVTEKGKYVELRCDPISGHTALYWYRQSLGQGPEFLIYFQGTGAADDSGLPNDRFFAVRPEGSVSTLKIQRTERGDSAVYLCASSSGLARNEQFFGPGTRLTVL.

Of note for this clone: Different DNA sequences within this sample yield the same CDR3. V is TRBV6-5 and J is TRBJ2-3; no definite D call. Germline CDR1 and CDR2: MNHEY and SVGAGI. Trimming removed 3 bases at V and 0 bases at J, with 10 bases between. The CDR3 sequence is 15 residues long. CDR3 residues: CASSYGPGSTDTQYF. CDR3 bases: TGTGCCAGCAGTTATGGGCCTGGTAGCACAGATACGCAGTATTTT.

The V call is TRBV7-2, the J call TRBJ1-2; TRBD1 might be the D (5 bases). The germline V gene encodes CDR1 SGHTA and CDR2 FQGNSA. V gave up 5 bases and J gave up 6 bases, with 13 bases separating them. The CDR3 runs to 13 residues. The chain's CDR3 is CASSPLGRDGYTF. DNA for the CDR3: TGTGCCAGCAGCCCATTGGGCAGGGATGGCTACACCTTC.

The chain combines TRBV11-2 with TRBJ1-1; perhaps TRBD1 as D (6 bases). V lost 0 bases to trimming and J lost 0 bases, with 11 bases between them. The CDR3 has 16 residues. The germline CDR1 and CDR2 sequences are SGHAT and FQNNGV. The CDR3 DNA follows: TGTGCCAGCAGCTTAGAGTGGGGGCACCTGAACACTGAAGCTTTCTTT. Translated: CASSLEWGHLNTEAFF. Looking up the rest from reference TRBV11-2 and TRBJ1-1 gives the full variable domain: EAGVAQSPRYKIIEKRQSVAFWCNPISGHATLYWYQQILGQGPKLLIQFQNNGVVDDSQLPKDRFSAERLKGVDSTLKIQPAKLEDSAVYLCASSLEWGHLNTEAFFGQGTRLTVV.

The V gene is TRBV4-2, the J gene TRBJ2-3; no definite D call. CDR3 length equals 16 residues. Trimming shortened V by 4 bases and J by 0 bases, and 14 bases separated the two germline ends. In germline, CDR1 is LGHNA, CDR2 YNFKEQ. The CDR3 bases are TGTGCCAGCAGCCCCTCAGTTCGTACTAGCACAGATACGCAGTATTTT. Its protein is CASSPSVRTSTDTQYF.